This record looks at one T cell receptor (beta chain) sequence and its context. The antigen is not known. These data are taken from a study of T cell responses to AZD1222 COVID-19 vaccine. Whole-study results and caveats: After two AZD1222 doses, spike-specific TCR breadth and depth rose versus day 0. Nearly half of unique spike-specific TCRs reportedly avoided B.1.351 and B.1.1.7 mutated regions. There were repertoire samples only from the period after the peak T cell response. Baseline antibody screening turned up just a handful of seropositive AZD1222 recipients.

Assay: immunoSEQ multiplex PCR; the TCRdb copy retains only in-frame clones and omits some. The table records 75,000 to 100,000 clones, almost 90% of them present only once. V gave up 5 bases and J gave up 5 bases; unmatched junction bases: 8. Germline-derived CDR1 and CDR2 are MGHDK and SYGVNS. This CDR3 has 14 residues. The receptor was derived from an adult in good health. The specimen comprised peripheral blood, sampled on day 0 of MenACWY control vaccination. J is TRBJ1-1 and V is TRBV25-1; 7 bases map to TRBD1. The CDR3 reads CASSSTGRGTEAFF. CDR3 nucleotides: TGTGCCAGCAGTTCGACAGGGAGGGGTACTGAAGCTTTCTTT.